Following are 24 T cell receptor beta chains from one sample sequenced in a study of T cell clonality in common variable immunodeficiency. The study's findings and limits: Reportedly, TCR beta sequences from common variable immunodeficiency showed fewer deletions and N-nucleotide insertions.

Sequencing used immunoSEQ multiplex PCR; TCRdb keeps in-frame clones, though not all of them. Singletons are absent from the sample, which has 15,000 to 20,000 clones. These receptors lack a known antigen. Specimen: peripheral blood mononuclear cells. These receptors came from a human donor with common variable immunodeficiency.

This clone was detected many times. The CDR3 reads CASSIDPRGFGAFF. The part of the CDR3 DNA that was read is TGTGCCAGTAGTATAGACCCCAGGGGGTTTGGA. V gene TRBV19 combines with J gene TRBJ1-1; 7 bases are a match to TRBD1. With the read ending 3 residues before the CDR3 end, the germline J gene is used to fill in that end. Germline CDR1 LNHDA, CDR2 SQIVND (reference sequence). This CDR3 is 14 amino acids long.

As concerns this clone: The read halts 3 residues ahead of the CDR3 end, with the missing end drawn from the germline J gene. V usage is TRBV19 and J usage is TRBJ1-5, with 10 bases fitting TRBD1. The J segment lost 6 bases and the V segment lost 8 bases, leaving 7 bases of the junction unmatched. Germline CDR1 and CDR2: LNHDA and SQIVND (reference sequence). The CDR3 spans 14 residues. This CDR3 reads CASGGTGAAQPQHF. CDR3 bases read: TGTGCCAGTGGGGGGACAGGGGCGGCTCAGCCC.

About this clone itself: The read stops 3 residues short of the end of the CDR3; the missing end is completed from the germline J gene. The V and J genes are TRBV7-9 and TRBJ2-7; 9 bases fit TRBD1. The CDR3 extends over 15 amino acids. Losses at the gene ends were 6 bases for V and 1 base for J; bases not matched to a gene: 7. Germline V gene sequence: CDR1 SEHNR, CDR2 FQNEAQ (reference sequence). The CDR3 here is CASSTGTGWSYEQYF. CDR3 DNA (partial): TGTGCCAGCAGTACCGGGACAGGGTGGTCCTACGAG. The full variable domain, rest sourced from reference TRBV7-9 and TRBJ2-7, is DTGVSQNPRHKITKRGQNVTFRCDPISEHNRLYWYRQTLGQGPEFLTYFQNEAQLEKSRLLSDRFSAERPKGSFSTLEIQRTEQGDSAMYLCASSTGTGWSYEQYFGPGTRLTVT.

Concerning this clone itself: Read data end 3 residues before the CDR3 end; the end is taken from the germline J gene. The chain links TRBV30 to TRBJ2-2; no reliable D call. The CDR3 has 12 amino acids. Trimming cost V 2 bases and J 7 bases, with 8 bases left between them. Germline V gene lookup returns CDR1 GTSNPN and CDR2 SVGIG (reference sequence). CDR3 bases read: TGTGCCTGGAGTCCCCTTTACGGGGAG. This gives the protein CAWSPLYGE. The CDR3 reads in full as CAWSPLYGELFF.

This clone is medium-sized by share. The read ends 3 residues shy of where the CDR3 ends; the end is completed using the germline J gene. The chain is built from TRBV20-1 and TRBJ2-1, with 10 bases matching TRBD2. Looked up from germline, CDR1 is DFQATT and CDR2 is SNEGSKA (reference sequence). Trimming at V came to 1 base and at J to 0 bases, leaving 12 bases not matched to a gene. The CDR3 consists of 19 residues. CDR3 DNA (partial): TGCAGTGCTAGAGCCTTCTTAGCGGGAGGCTCGAGCTCCTACAATGAG. Amino acids: CSARAFLAGGSSSYNE. In full, the CDR3 reads CSARAFLAGGSSSYNEQFF.

This clone was counted at least ten times. The DNA ends 3 residues before the CDR3 does, and the rest of the CDR3 is filled in from the germline J gene. This chain uses TRBV5-6 with TRBJ2-7, with D perhaps matching TRBD2 (5 bases). Trimming took off 0 bases at V and 4 bases at J, with 11 bases between the two ends. The CDR3 contains 14 residues. Germline V gives CDR1 SGHDT, CDR2 YYEEEE. The part of the CDR3 DNA that was read is TGTGCCAGCAGCTTGGTGCTAGCTCAGTACGAG. It is translated as CASSLVLAQYE. The complete CDR3 protein is CASSLVLAQYEQYF.

This clone has more than one count but fewer than ten. The CDR3 goes on 3 residues after the read ends, and that part is filled in from the germline J gene. The J gene is TRBJ2-2, the V gene TRBV7-9, with 9 bases aligning to TRBD1. Germline V CDR1 and CDR2: SEHNR, FQNEAQ (reference sequence). This CDR3 has 14 amino acids. The trim removed 3 bases at V and 6 bases at J, leaving 2 bases unmatched. CDR3 in amino acids: CASSLDRGSGELFF. CDR3 bases read: TGTGCCAGCAGCTTGGACAGGGGCTCCGGGGAG.

Many counts were recorded for this clone. The sequence runs out 3 residues before the end of the CDR3; the remainder is reconstructed from the germline J gene. The rearrangement uses TRBV5-4 and TRBJ1-1; TRBD1 agrees at 7 bases. This CDR3 contains 16 residues. Germline CDR1 and CDR2: SGHNT and YYREEE (reference sequence). The DNA read from the CDR3 is TGTGCCAGCAGCTTGGAAGTGGGATTTACAGGGGAAGGA. The encoded protein is CASSLEVGFTGEG. The CDR3 as a whole reads CASSLEVGFTGEGAFF.

This clone was picked up many times. CDR3 DNA, as far as it was read: TGTGCCAGCAGTGGGCCAGGGGGACCAGATACG. This translates into CASSGPGGPDT. The whole CDR3 sequence is CASSGPGGPDTQYF. The V gene is TRBV2, the J gene TRBJ2-3; 7 positions match TRBD1. Coverage ceases 3 residues before the CDR3 finishes, and the germline J gene fills in the end. Per the germline V gene, CDR1 is SNHLY and CDR2 is FYNNEI. The V gene end was trimmed by 4 bases and the J gene end by 4 bases; junction bases not matched to a gene: 5. CDR3 length: 14 amino acids.

This clone was detected only a few times. The sequence runs out 3 residues before the end of the CDR3; the remainder is reconstructed from the germline J gene. V gene TRBV20-1 combines with J gene TRBJ2-7, with D possibly being TRBD2 (5 bases). Trimming took off 0 bases at V and 1 base at J, with 10 bases between the two ends. Germline V gives CDR1 DFQATT, CDR2 SNEGSKA (reference sequence). The CDR3 covers 14 residues. This CDR3 is CSARDRLASYEQYF. The covered CDR3 bases are TGCAGTGCTAGAGATCGGCTAGCTTCCTACGAG.

This clone was observed many times. Read data end 3 residues before the CDR3 end; the end is taken from the germline J gene. The chain employs TRBV5-6 and TRBJ2-1, with TRBD2 identical over 9 bases. CDR3 size: 15 residues. Germline V CDR1 and CDR2: SGHDT, YYEEEE. J was trimmed by 3 bases and V by 5 bases; bases with no gene match: 6. The sequenced part of the CDR3 DNA is TGTGCCAGCAGTTATATAGCGGGGGACTACAATGAG. Translating it yields CASSYIAGDYNE. The whole CDR3 is CASSYIAGDYNEQFF.

In its sample, this clone was seen a few times. The CDR3 end is not reached by the read, which stops 3 residues before it; the germline J gene fills it in. This rearrangement joins TRBV7-2 to TRBJ2-1; 8 bases map to TRBD1. The trim removed 5 bases at V and 7 bases at J, leaving 4 bases unmatched. This CDR3 spans 13 amino acids. CDR1 and CDR2 from the germline V gene are SGHTA and FQGNSA. The chain's CDR3 is CASSRTGSNEQFF. CDR3 bases read: TGTGCCAGCAGCCGGACAGGGAGTAATGAG.

This clone has only a few counts. The CDR3 end falls 3 residues outside the read, so it is completed with the germline J gene. The rearrangement links TRBV2 to TRBJ2-1; TRBD2 matches at 10 bases. This CDR3 contains 13 residues. V lost 8 bases to trimming and J lost 4 bases; unmatched junction nucleotides: 2. The germline gives CDR1 SNHLY, CDR2 FYNNEI. CDR3 protein: CASWTSGYNEQFF. CDR3 DNA (partial): TGTGCCAGCTGGACTAGCGGTTACAATGAG.

This clone occurred many times. The sequence runs out 3 residues before the end of the CDR3; the remainder is reconstructed from the germline J gene. J is TRBJ1-5 and V is TRBV4-2; D is perhaps TRBD1 (5 bases). CDR3 length: 16 amino acids. V dropped 1 base and J dropped 3 bases, with 13 bases sitting between them. Germline-derived CDR1 and CDR2 are LGHNA and YNFKEQ. Here the CDR3 reads CASSQVGNRLNQPQHF. The part of the CDR3 DNA that was read is TGTGCCAGCAGCCAAGTCGGCAACAGGCTCAATCAGCCC.

This clone was recorded at least ten times. The read is 3 residues too short to cover the CDR3 end, so that end is filled in from the germline J gene. The rearrangement joins TRBV20-1 to TRBJ1-1, with 8 bases matching TRBD1. The CDR3 is 15 amino acids. Unmatched junction bases numbered 8, after V lost 0 bases and J lost 5 bases. Germline CDR1 reads DFQATT; CDR2 reads SNEGSKA (reference sequence). Incomplete CDR3 DNA: TGCAGTGCTAGAGATGACGCCAGGGGGCGTACTGAA. Amino acids: CSARDDARGRTE. In full, the CDR3 reads CSARDDARGRTEAFF.

This clone was seen at least ten times. The sequenced fragment ends 3 residues before the CDR3 boundary, so the rest is inferred from the germline J gene. This rearrangement joins TRBV29-1 to TRBJ2-7; 9 nucleotides match TRBD1. With 1 base clipped from V and 0 bases from J, the junction kept 4 bases outside the gene matches. This CDR3 has 15 residues. The germline CDR1 and CDR2 sequences are SQVTM and ANQGSEA. The CDR3 here is CSVEGGQGLSYEQYF. The DNA read from the CDR3 is TGCAGCGTTGAAGGGGGACAGGGCCTCTCCTACGAG.

The sample holds many counts of this clone. The observed sequence ends 3 residues before the CDR3 terminus, with the missing tail filled in from the germline J gene. V gene TRBV5-1 combines with J gene TRBJ2-3; D could derive from TRBD1 or TRBD2 (5 bases each). Germline V CDR1 and CDR2: SGHRS, YFSETQ. The CDR3 contains 15 residues. V lost 5 bases to trimming and J lost 6 bases, with 19 bases between them. CDR3 protein: CASRRGQGPRDTQYF. Partial CDR3 DNA: TGCGCCAGCAGGAGAGGGCAGGGTCCCCGGGATACG.

On this clone itself: The DNA ends 3 residues before the CDR3 does, and the rest of the CDR3 is filled in from the germline J gene. V gene TRBV7-9 combines with J gene TRBJ1-1; TRBD1 agrees at 8 bases. From germline, CDR1 is SEHNR and CDR2 FQNEAQ (reference sequence). This CDR3 region has 13 residues. J was trimmed by 5 bases and V by 5 bases; bases with no gene match: 4. The CDR3 DNA, read in part, is TGTGCCAGCAGCGTGGGACAGGAGACTGAA. Amino acids: CASSVGQETE. Given in full, the CDR3 is CASSVGQETEAFF.

Concerning this clone: Read coverage stops 3 residues before the CDR3 terminus; the germline J gene supplies the remainder. This sequence joins TRBV19 and TRBJ2-3; D may be TRBD1 (5 bases). Germline lookup yields CDR1 LNHDA and CDR2 SQIVND (reference sequence). The CDR3 spans 14 residues. The V end lost 8 bases, the J end lost 3 bases, and 15 bases lay between the germline ends. The CDR3 DNA, read in part, is TGTGCCAGTGGACAAGATCCGGCTACAGATACG. Encoded protein: CASGQDPATDT. The complete CDR3 sequence is CASGQDPATDTQYF.

Concerning this clone itself: Read coverage stops 3 residues before the CDR3 terminus; the germline J gene supplies the remainder. The chain carries TRBV19 and TRBJ2-1, with TRBD2 matching over 8 bases. The germline V gene has CDR1 LNHDA and CDR2 SQIVND (reference sequence). The trim removed 3 bases at V and 9 bases at J, leaving 7 bases unmatched. The CDR3 consists of 14 residues. The CDR3 DNA, read in part, is TGTGCCAGTAGTATTCGGCGAGCGGGAGCTGAG. Its protein is CASSIRRAGAE. The entire CDR3 sequence reads CASSIRRAGAEQFF.

As for this clone: The read ends 3 residues before the CDR3 terminus; that terminus is restored from the germline J gene. J is TRBJ1-5 and V is TRBV19; TRBD1 aligns across 7 bases. Germline CDR1 is LNHDA and CDR2 is SQIVND (reference sequence). The V gene end was trimmed by 10 bases and the J gene end by 4 bases; junction bases not matched to a gene: 7. The CDR3 consists of 13 residues. CDR3 sequence: CATLGQSNQPQHF. CDR3 bases read: TGTGCCACCCTGGGACAGTCAAATCAGCCC. Complete variable domain (other parts from reference TRBV19 and TRBJ1-5): DGGITQSPKYLFRKEGQNVTLSCEQNLNHDAMYWYRQDPGQGLRLIYYSQIVNDFQKGDIAEGYSVSREKKESFPLTVTSAQKNPTAFYLCATLGQSNQPQHFGDGTRLSIL.

In regard to this clone: The read falls 3 residues short of the CDR3 end, and the missing part is taken from the germline J gene. V and J are TRBV7-6 and TRBJ1-6, with TRBD1 matching 7 bases. The CDR3 is 15 amino acids. The trim removed 2 bases at V and 7 bases at J, leaving 5 bases unmatched. CDR1 is SGHVS and CDR2 is FNYEAQ in the germline V gene. The CDR3 reads CASSLTGTVNSPLHF. The sequenced part of the CDR3 DNA is TGTGCCAGCAGCTTAACCGGGACAGTGAATTCACCC. The full variable domain, its missing parts supplied by reference TRBV7-6 and TRBJ1-6, is GAGVSQSPRYKVTKRGQDVALRCDPISGHVSLYWYRQALGQGPEFLTYFNYEAQQDKSGLPNDRFSAERPEGSISTLTIQRTEQRDSAMYRCASSLTGTVNSPLHFGNGTRLTVT.

This clone has just a few counts. The sequenced fragment ends 3 residues before the CDR3 boundary, so the rest is inferred from the germline J gene. The rearrangement links TRBV19 to TRBJ2-3; the D gene is possibly TRBD2 (6 bases). CDR3 length equals 15 residues. V lost 4 bases and J 5 bases, leaving 16 bases between the germline ends. Germline V CDR1 and CDR2: LNHDA, SQIVND (reference sequence). The sequenced CDR3 bases are TGTGCCAGTAGTACCGGCGGAAGCGGGCTAGATACG. Encoded protein: CASSTGGSGLDT. The CDR3 as a whole reads CASSTGGSGLDTQYF.

This clone was recorded many times. The CDR3 end falls 3 residues outside the read, so it is completed with the germline J gene. The chain carries TRBV6-2 or TRBV6-3 and TRBJ2-3; D gene ambiguous. This CDR3 contains 15 residues. The germline CDR1 and CDR2 sequences are MNHEY and SVGEGT. V was trimmed by 7 bases and J by 2 bases, leaving 16 bases between them. The covered CDR3 bases are TGTGCCAGCATCTCTACCCTCCCAAACACAGATACG. It translates to CASISTLPNTDT. The full-length CDR3 reads as CASISTLPNTDTQYF.